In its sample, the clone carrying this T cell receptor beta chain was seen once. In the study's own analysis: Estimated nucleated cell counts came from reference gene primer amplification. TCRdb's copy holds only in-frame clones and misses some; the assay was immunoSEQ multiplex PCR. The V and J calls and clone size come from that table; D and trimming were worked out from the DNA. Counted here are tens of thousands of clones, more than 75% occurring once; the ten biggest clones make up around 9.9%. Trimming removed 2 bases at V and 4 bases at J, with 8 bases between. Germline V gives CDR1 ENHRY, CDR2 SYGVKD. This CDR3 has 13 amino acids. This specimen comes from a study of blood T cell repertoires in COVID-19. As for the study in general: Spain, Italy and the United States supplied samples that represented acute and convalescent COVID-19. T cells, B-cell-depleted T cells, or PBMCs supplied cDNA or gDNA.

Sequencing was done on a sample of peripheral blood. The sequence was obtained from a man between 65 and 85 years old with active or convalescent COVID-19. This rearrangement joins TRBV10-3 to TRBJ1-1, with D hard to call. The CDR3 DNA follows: TGTGCCATCAGTGAGACTATGGGCACTGAAGCTTTCTTT. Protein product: CAISETMGTEAFF.